The next 13 T cell receptor beta chains were all read from a single sample in a study. Assay: immunoSEQ multiplex PCR; the TCRdb copy retains only in-frame clones and omits some. The profile shows tens of thousands of clones, around 93% of them singletons. Material for sequencing was PBMCs. The source is a man between 35 and 55 years old with rheumatoid arthritis.

The gene calls are TRBV10-3 and TRBJ2-3; 8 nucleotides agree with TRBD2. The germline CDR1 and CDR2 sequences are ENHRY and SYGVKD. The CDR3 length is 14 residues. The V gene end was trimmed by 7 bases and the J gene end by 5 bases; junction bases not matched to a gene: 8. CDR3 DNA: TGTGCCATCAAATACGGGACTAGTGAAGATACGCAGTATTTT. As protein: CAIKYGTSEDTQYF.

This clone was detected once. The CDR3 sequence is CASSLLNNNQPQHF. CDR3 DNA: TGTGCCAGCAGCTTATTAAATAACAATCAGCCCCAGCATTTT. The chain couples TRBV7-9 to TRBJ1-5; D ambiguous. Trimming removed 2 bases from V and 3 bases from J, with 8 bases in between. In germline, CDR1 is SEHNR, CDR2 FQNEAQ (reference sequence). The CDR3 covers 14 residues.

The rearrangement links TRBV29-1 to TRBJ1-2; 8 bases align to TRBD1. Germline V gene data show CDR1 as SQVTM and CDR2 as ANQGSEA. The junction had 9 bases not matched to a gene; V was cut back by 3 bases and J by 3 bases. This CDR3 spans 15 amino acids. Written as DNA, the CDR3 is TGCAGCGTTGATGACAGGGGCCCCCAGGACTATGGCTACACCTTC. Encoded protein: CSVDDRGPQDYGYTF.

The V call is TRBV6-4, the J call TRBJ1-5, with D uncertain. V was clipped by 5 bases and J by 6 bases, with 14 bases between them. The germline CDR1 and CDR2 sequences are MRHNA and SNTAGT. The CDR3 sequence is 14 residues long. CDR3: CASSSGRAGQPQHF. CDR3 DNA sequence: TGTGCCAGCAGTAGCGGGCGGGCTGGTCAGCCCCAGCATTTT.

The chain is built from TRBV7-3 and TRBJ1-6, with no clear D. The V end was cut by 1 base, the J end by 8 bases, with 9 bases between. Per the germline V gene, CDR1 is SGHTA and CDR2 is FQGTGA. This CDR3 region has 14 residues. DNA for the CDR3: TGTGCCAGCAGCTTAATGGTGACCGATTCACCCCTCCACTTT. It codes for CASSLMVTDSPLHF. The full variable domain, rest sourced from reference TRBV7-3 and TRBJ1-6, is GAGVSQTPSNKVTEKGKYVELRCDPISGHTALYWYRQSLGQGPEFLIYFQGTGAADDSGLPNDRFFAVRPEGSVSTLKIQRTERGDSAVYLCASSLMVTDSPLHFGNGTRLTVT.

This chain uses TRBV18 with TRBJ1-1; TRBD1 is a possible D gene (6 bases). The germline V and J ends were trimmed by 3 bases and 4 bases, with 15 bases remaining between them. The length of the CDR3 is 15 residues. Germline V gene data show CDR1 as KGHSH and CDR2 as LQKENI. For the CDR3, the DNA is TGTGCCAGCTCACCCCCAGGGGCGCGGGCCACTGAAGCTTTCTTT. Translation gives CASSPPGARATEAFF.

The chain is built from TRBV7-9 and TRBJ1-2, with D possibly TRBD1 on 6 matching bases. CDR3 length: 12 amino acids. The V gene lost 3 bases and the J gene lost 6 bases, with 8 bases spanning the gap. The germline gives CDR1 SEHNR, CDR2 FQNEAQ (reference sequence). This CDR3 is CASSFGGHGYTF. CDR3 coding DNA: TGTGCCAGCAGCTTCGGGGGGCATGGCTACACCTTC.

The CDR3: CASSPGTSGSWYEQYF. CDR3 nucleotide sequence: TGTGCCAGCAGCCCCGGGACTAGCGGGAGTTGGTACGAGCAGTACTTC. This chain links TRBV7-9 with TRBJ2-7; 14 bases align to TRBD2. This CDR3 contains 16 residues. The V gene end was trimmed by 5 bases and the J gene end by 4 bases; junction bases not matched to a gene: 7. Looked up from germline, CDR1 is SEHNR and CDR2 is FQNEAQ (reference sequence).

V gene TRBV24-1 combines with J gene TRBJ1-5; D unclear. Germline V CDR1 and CDR2: KGHDR, SFDVKD. Trimming stripped 6 bases from V and 6 bases from J, with 8 bases between. CDR3 length: 12 amino acids. The CDR3 nucleotides are TGTGCCACCAGTTTGGGCGGTCAGCCCCAGCATTTT. Its protein is CATSLGGQPQHF.

The genes are TRBV7-2 and TRBJ2-7; 7 positions match TRBD1. The CDR3 spans 17 residues. J lost 2 bases, V lost 5 bases, and 15 bases had no gene match. Germline values: CDR1 SGHTA, CDR2 FQGNSA. CDR3 in amino acids: CASSVRDSKNGPYEQYF. DNA of the CDR3: TGTGCCAGCAGCGTCCGGGACAGCAAAAACGGTCCCTACGAGCAGTACTTC. Drawing the rest from reference TRBV7-2 and TRBJ2-7, the complete variable domain is GAGVSQSPSNKVTEKGKDVELRCDPISGHTALYWYRQSLGQGLEFLIYFQGNSAPDKSGLPSDRFSAERTGGSVSTLTIQRTQQEDSAVYLCASSVRDSKNGPYEQYFGPGTRLTVT.

The chain employs TRBV7-2 and TRBJ1-1; unclear D gene. The length of the CDR3 is 13 residues. CDR1 and CDR2 (germline): SGHTA, FQGNSA. Trimming removed 1 base from V and 3 bases from J, with 6 bases in between. This CDR3 is CASSLVGYTEAFF. The CDR3 DNA reads TGTGCCAGCAGCTTAGTGGGGTACACTGAAGCTTTCTTT.

This chain links TRBV7-2 with TRBJ1-2; 12 bases match TRBD1. CDR1 is SGHTA and CDR2 is FQGNSA in the germline V gene. V dropped 5 bases and J dropped 7; count of bases not matched to a gene: 5. This CDR3 spans 14 amino acids. CDR3 in amino acids: CASSHGTGGGGYTF. CDR3 nucleotide sequence: TGTGCCAGCAGCCATGGGACAGGGGGCGGTGGCTACACCTTC.

This chain links TRBV12-3 or TRBV12-4 with TRBJ2-7, with 8 bases aligning to TRBD1. The CDR3 loop spans 13 amino acids. The trim removed 5 bases at V and 3 bases at J, leaving 3 bases unmatched. CDR3 in DNA: TGTGCCAGCAGTCGACAGGGGATCTACGAGCAGTACTTC. Translation: CASSRQGIYEQYF.